This T cell receptor beta chain was recovered during a study of T-cell reconstitution after alpha-beta-depleted transplantation in children. Unique molecular identifiers were built into the TCRbeta library. Each CDR3 protein gets one entry after TCRdb re-called the PCR reads with MiXCR. Of roughly 490,000 distinct CDR3 sequences listed, roughly 10% are singletons. Germline V gene sequence: CDR1 SGHRS, CDR2 YFSETQ. Trimming left V 4 bases short and J 2 bases short, with 13 bases between. The CDR3 spans 15 residues. The J gene is TRBJ1-5, the V gene TRBV5-1, with D possibly matching TRBD1 (5 bases). The clonotype comes from a female patient aged 2-9 years who had a stem cell transplant for aplastic anemia, so the T cells may come from the graft donor. The source was PBMCs, mostly from graft donor cells, collected 180 days after TCRalphabeta/CD19-depleted stem cell transplant. In nucleotides, the CDR3 is TGCGCCAGCAGCCGCCTGGGACGGGGCAATCAGCCCCAGCATTTT. Translation gives CASSRLGRGNQPQHF. The full variable domain, with the rest looked up from reference TRBV5-1 and TRBJ1-5, is KAGVTQTPRYLIKTRGQQVTLSCSPISGHRSVSWYQQTPGQGLQFLFEYFSETQRNKGNFPGRFSGRQFSNSRSEMNVSTLELGDSALYLCASSRLGRGNQPQHFGDGTRLSIL.